What follows describes a single T cell receptor (beta chain). Its target is unknown. The entry originates in a study of T cells in localized non-small cell lung cancer. Method: immunoSEQ multiplex PCR; TCRdb's copy keeps in-frame clones and lacks some. The table lists approximately 1,700 clones, around 23% of them singletons, with around 8.5% in the top ten. Notes on the study in general: Uninvolved adjacent lung, not tumor, had the highest T cell clonality.

The CDR3 loop spans 14 amino acids. Germline V CDR1 and CDR2: MNHGY, SAAAGT. V was cut by 0 bases and J by 8 bases, with 8 bases left in between. The sequence came from a female donor aged 60 or older with stage II squamous cell lung carcinoma. The V call is TRBV6-8, the J call TRBJ1-6; the D is unclear. This sample comprised normal lung tissue next to the tumor, obtained before any cancer treatment. The CDR3 sequence is CASSYSAGHSPLHF. In DNA, the CDR3 is TGTGCCAGCAGTTACTCGGCGGGCCATTCACCCCTCCACTTT.